Shown below are 24 T cell receptor beta chains from a single sample sequenced in a study of blood T cell repertoires in COVID-19. Here immunoSEQ multiplex PCR was the method, and the copy in TCRdb shows in-frame clones only, minus some. The sample includes roughly 250,000 clones, approximately 90% of them seen just once. Sequenced material: PBMCs or T cells enriched from blood (not recorded which). These receptors all come from a man in his forties or fifties who had recovered from COVID-19.

This chain links TRBV7-7 with TRBJ2-5, with a weak D call TRBD1 (6 bases). This CDR3 contains 14 residues. CDR1 is SSHAT, CDR2 FNYEAQ, per germline (reference sequence). Trimming removed 4 bases at V and 5 bases at J, with 14 bases between. The CDR3 sequence: CASSWVQGGETQYF. DNA for the CDR3: TGTGCCAGCAGCTGGGTACAGGGTGGGGAGACCCAGTACTTC.

The rearrangement uses TRBV27 and TRBJ1-2, with 8 bases identical to TRBD1. Germline V gene lookup returns CDR1 MNHEY and CDR2 SMNVEV (reference sequence). Trimming at V came to 6 bases and at J to 1 base, leaving 7 bases not matched to a gene. This CDR3 spans 15 amino acids. The CDR3 sequence: CASRGQATFNYGYTF. The CDR3 DNA sequence: TGTGCCAGCAGGGGACAGGCAACTTTTAACTATGGCTACACCTTC.

CDR3 sequence (DNA): TGTGCCAGTAGCCCAACAGGGGGCATATGGTACGAGCAGTACTTC. This translates into CASSPTGGIWYEQYF. The J gene is TRBJ2-7, the V gene TRBV19, with 9 bases that match TRBD1. In germline, CDR1 is LNHDA, CDR2 SQIVND (reference sequence). Unmatched junction bases numbered 10, after V lost 6 bases and J lost 4 bases. The CDR3 totals 15 residues.

The rearrangement links TRBV6-5 to TRBJ2-3; D not certain. CDR3 size: 13 residues. The germline V and J ends were trimmed by 7 bases and 1 base, with 9 bases remaining between them. CDR1 MNHEY and CDR2 SVGAGI come from the germline V gene. CDR3 protein: CASNQAGTDTQYF. The CDR3 coding sequence is TGTGCCAGCAACCAGGCTGGCACAGATACGCAGTATTTT.

The chain is built from TRBV7-9 and TRBJ2-1; D is undetermined. Trimming took off 3 bases at V and 5 bases at J, with 8 bases between the two ends. Germline CDR1 reads SEHNR; CDR2 reads FQNEAQ (reference sequence). CDR3 length equals 13 residues. CDR3 bases: TGTGCCAGCAGCTTTGGCTTGGACAATGAGCAGTTCTTC. Its translation is CASSFGLDNEQFF.

This clone has more than one count but fewer than ten. The rearrangement links TRBV3-1 (or the pseudogene TRBV3-2) to TRBJ2-1, with 9 bases aligning to TRBD1. Losses at the gene ends were 5 bases for V and 10 bases for J; bases not matched to a gene: 15. CDR1 is LGHDT and CDR2 is YNNKEL in the germline V gene (reference sequence). This CDR3 region has 16 residues. CDR3 DNA sequence: TGTGCCAGCAGCTCATACTCCGGGACAGGGAGAGTGGAGCAGTTCTTC. Its protein is CASSSYSGTGRVEQFF.

The CDR3 region has the DNA TGTGCCAGCAGCTCCCACAGGATGGATCAAGCTTTCTTT. This translates into CASSSHRMDQAFF. The chain employs TRBV7-2 and TRBJ1-1; D is possibly TRBD1 (5 bases). The CDR3 is 13 amino acids. V lost 4 bases and J lost 9, with 15 bases in between. Germline lookup yields CDR1 SGHTA and CDR2 FQGNSA.

The rearrangement uses TRBV18 and TRBJ2-5; 8 bases are shared with TRBD2. Germline V gene data show CDR1 as KGHSH and CDR2 as LQKENI. The CDR3 runs 14 residues. J gave up 5 bases and V 1 base, and 3 bases lay outside the gene matches. The CDR3 loop is CASSPQRGRETQYF. For the CDR3, the DNA is TGTGCCAGCTCACCACAGCGGGGGCGGGAGACCCAGTACTTC.

This chain links TRBV5-1 with TRBJ2-2, with a weak D call TRBD2 (6 bases). V lost 0 bases and J 5 bases, leaving 8 bases between the germline ends. CDR1 and CDR2 from the germline V gene are SGHRS and YFSETQ. The length of the CDR3 is 14 residues. The CDR3 loop reads CASSLDGGTGELFF. CDR3 DNA sequence: TGCGCCAGCAGCTTGGATGGGGGGACCGGGGAGCTGTTTTTT.

The chain employs TRBV5-4 and TRBJ2-4; a possible D gene is TRBD1 (7 bases). Germline V gene sequence: CDR1 SGHNT, CDR2 YYREEE (reference sequence). The CDR3 runs to 16 residues. V dropped 0 bases and J dropped 2 bases, with 12 bases sitting between them. The CDR3 sequence: CASSLGRGRTKNIQYF. CDR3 coding DNA: TGTGCCAGCAGCTTGGGGAGGGGGCGAACCAAAAACATTCAGTACTTC.

Comment on this clone: Distinct nucleotide sequences in the sample also encode this CDR3. The chain links TRBV9 to TRBJ2-7, with TRBD2 matching 13 bases. The CDR3 contains 15 residues. Trimming removed 0 bases from V and 6 bases from J; junction bases left unmatched: 3. Germline-derived CDR1 and CDR2 are SGDLS and YYNGEE. The CDR3 protein is CASSVGLAGGSEQYF. DNA of the CDR3: TGTGCCAGCAGCGTAGGACTAGCGGGAGGTAGCGAGCAGTACTTC.

This sequence joins TRBV15 and TRBJ2-1, with TRBD2 identical over 12 bases. The V segment lost 8 bases and the J segment 7 bases; nucleotides outside the gene matches: 3. The germline CDR1 and CDR2 sequences are LNHNV and YYDKDF (reference sequence). This CDR3 is built from 13 residues. CDR3 amino acids: CATRLAGENEQFF. As DNA, the CDR3 is TGTGCCACCCGACTAGCGGGAGAGAATGAGCAGTTCTTC. Based on the CDR3 plus reference TRBV15 and TRBJ2-1, the full variable domain is DAMVIQNPRYQVTQFGKPVTLSCSQTLNHNVMYWYQQKSSQAPKLLFHYYDKDFNNEADTPDNFQSRRPNTSFCFLDIRSPGLGDTAMYLCATRLAGENEQFFGPGTRLTVL.

This rearrangement joins TRBV14 to TRBJ1-2; 11 positions match TRBD1. The CDR3 loop spans 15 amino acids. V trimming: 4 bases; J trimming: 4 bases; junction bases outside the gene matches: 5. CDR1 SGHDN and CDR2 FVKESK come from the germline V gene. CDR3 amino acids: CASSLKDRGLYGYTF. The CDR3 DNA is TGTGCCAGCAGCCTAAAGGACAGGGGGCTCTATGGCTACACCTTC.

The chain employs TRBV21-1 and TRBJ2-5; TRBD2 is the table's D call, not checked against the DNA. TRBV21-1 is a listed pseudogene. The CDR3 totals 16 residues. DNA of the CDR3: TGTGCCAGCAGCAAATGGTCGGGACTTGGGGTAAAGACCCAGTACTTC. Its protein is CASSKWSGLGVKTQYF.

The chain employs TRBV29-1 and TRBJ1-1, with unresolved D. Germline loops: CDR1 SQVTM, CDR2 ANQGSEA. V gave up 7 bases and J gave up 0 bases, with 18 bases separating them. CDR3 length: 15 residues. In DNA form, the CDR3 reads TGCAGCGCCCGATGGTCAGGAACGTTGAACACTGAAGCTTTCTTT. Translating it yields CSARWSGTLNTEAFF.

V and J are TRBV28 and TRBJ1-1; a weak D match, TRBD1 (5 bases). CDR1 is MDHEN, CDR2 SYDVKM, per germline. There are 14 residues in the CDR3. Trimming left V 3 bases short and J 5 bases short, with 13 bases between. Written as DNA, the CDR3 is TGTGCCAGCAGTTTCCCAGGGAAGACGACTGAAGCTTTCTTT. Encoded protein: CASSFPGKTTEAFF.

This chain connects TRBV4-1 to TRBJ2-7, with D tentatively TRBD2 (6 bases). Trimming took off 1 base at V and 2 bases at J, with 12 bases between the two ends. Germline lookup yields CDR1 MGHRA and CDR2 YSYEKL. This CDR3 has 15 amino acids. The CDR3 is CASSQGSGPAYEQYF. The CDR3 nucleotides are TGCGCCAGCAGCCAAGGGAGCGGGCCAGCCTACGAGCAGTACTTC.

The J gene is TRBJ1-6, the V gene TRBV7-2; D is ambiguous. The V end lost 1 base, the J end lost 11 bases, and 18 bases lay between the germline ends. Per the germline V gene, CDR1 is SGHTA and CDR2 is FQGNSA. The CDR3 is 16 amino acids. The CDR3 DNA reads TGTGCCAGCAGCTTAGTAGTTCTGATTACCCCGACACCCCTCCACTTT. Translating it yields CASSLVVLITPTPLHF.

The genes are TRBV5-4 and TRBJ2-3, with D perhaps TRBD1 (6 bases). Trimming shortened V by 0 bases and J by 7 bases, and 9 bases separated the two germline ends. The CDR3 loop spans 13 amino acids. Germline lookup yields CDR1 SGHNT and CDR2 YYREEE (reference sequence). CDR3 region: CASSLVGANTQYF. The CDR3 DNA is TGTGCCAGCAGCTTGGTGGGGGCGAATACGCAGTATTTT.

The chain uses TRBV5-1 and TRBJ1-1; TRBD1 aligns across 7 bases. The CDR3 length is 17 residues. Germline-derived CDR1 and CDR2 are SGHRS and YFSETQ. Trimming removed 0 bases from V and 0 bases from J; junction bases left unmatched: 8. Written as DNA, the CDR3 is TGCGCCAGCAGCTTGGCCGGGACAGCAAAAATGAACACTGAAGCTTTCTTT. It translates to CASSLAGTAKMNTEAFF.

This sequence joins TRBV5-4 and TRBJ2-5; D remains unclear. Trimming removed 4 bases at V and 5 bases at J, with 9 bases between. Germline assignment: CDR1 SGHNT and CDR2 YYREEE (reference sequence). This CDR3 spans 12 amino acids. The CDR3 protein is CASSPIGETQYF. DNA of the CDR3: TGTGCCAGCAGCCCCATCGGGGAGACCCAGTACTTC.

CDR3 DNA: TGTGCCAGCAGTCGGACAGGCTCCTACGAGCAGTACTTC. Residues: CASSRTGSYEQYF. This sequence joins TRBV14 and TRBJ2-7; 7 nucleotides line up with TRBD1. CDR3 length equals 13 residues. Germline-derived CDR1 and CDR2 are SGHDN and FVKESK. The trim removed 6 bases at V and 0 bases at J, leaving 2 bases unmatched.

This clone was seen once. The chain recombines TRBV6-5 with TRBJ2-5; TRBD1 agrees at 8 bases. Germline assignment: CDR1 MNHEY and CDR2 SVGAGI. V trimming: 6 bases; J trimming: 5 bases; junction bases outside the gene matches: 8. CDR3 length: 14 residues. The CDR3, as DNA: TGTGCCAGCAGGGATACTACAGGGGGGGAGACCCAGTACTTC. It codes for CASRDTTGGETQYF.

The V call is TRBV5-1, the J call TRBJ2-1; D gene unclear. Trimming took 1 base from V and 5 from J, leaving 10 bases between them. CDR1 and CDR2 (germline): SGHRS, YFSETQ. The CDR3 extends over 14 amino acids. The CDR3 DNA reads TGCGCCAGCAGCTTGTCCGCCAGTGACAATGAGCAGTTCTTC. Protein sequence: CASSLSASDNEQFF. Full variable domain (rest looked up from reference TRBV5-1 and TRBJ2-1): KAGVTQTPRYLIKTRGQQVTLSCSPISGHRSVSWYQQTPGQGLQFLFEYFSETQRNKGNFPGRFSGRQFSNSRSEMNVSTLELGDSALYLCASSLSASDNEQFFGPGTRLTVL.